This T cell receptor (beta chain) was identified in a study of response to subunit inactivated influenza vaccine listed by TCRdb under 2018. As for the study more broadly: To follow how T cells responded to a trivalent subunit inactivated influenza vaccine, the researchers relied on deep quantitative profiling of the T cell receptor repertoire.

This clonotype has only a few counts. Its antigen is unknown. No clone much larger than this one lies a single base away; base qualities are absent. On the study overall, not on this receptor specifically: It was suggested by the authors that each seasonal influenza vaccination may recruit only a limited number of new T cells.

Library construction relied on RT-PCR. TCRdb lists the instrument as Illumina HiSeq 2500. The raw public data were reprocessed by TCRdb itself: fastp quality trimming at Q25, MiXCR clonotype calling, in-frame beta chains only. One record per CDR3 amino acid sequence lists the most common genes and DNA. The sample table contains around 710,000 distinct CDR3 sequences; only one count was recorded for about 14% of them. The ten largest clones capture 6% to 8% of the sample. From cysteine to phenylalanine, the CDR3 is 18 amino acids long. The retained sequence is limited to the CDR3, 54 bases, with the frame set at the first base. The germline V and J ends show losses of 1 base and 2 bases respectively, and no gene match explains 14 bases of the junction. Via the germline V gene (reference sequence), CDR1 is MNHEY and CDR2 SMNVEV.

Sequencing used PBMCs from blood, obtained around 15 days before vaccination. The source is a middle-aged man who received an inactivated influenza vaccine. Donor details come from another sample of the same person, matched by shared clones. This chain joins TRBV27 to TRBJ2-7, with TRBD1 identical over 7 junction bases. The nucleotide sequence reads TGTGCCAGCAGTTTATATAGTTCCACAGGGGTGATCGCCTACGAGCAGTACTTC. The encoded protein is CASSLYSSTGVIAYEQYF.